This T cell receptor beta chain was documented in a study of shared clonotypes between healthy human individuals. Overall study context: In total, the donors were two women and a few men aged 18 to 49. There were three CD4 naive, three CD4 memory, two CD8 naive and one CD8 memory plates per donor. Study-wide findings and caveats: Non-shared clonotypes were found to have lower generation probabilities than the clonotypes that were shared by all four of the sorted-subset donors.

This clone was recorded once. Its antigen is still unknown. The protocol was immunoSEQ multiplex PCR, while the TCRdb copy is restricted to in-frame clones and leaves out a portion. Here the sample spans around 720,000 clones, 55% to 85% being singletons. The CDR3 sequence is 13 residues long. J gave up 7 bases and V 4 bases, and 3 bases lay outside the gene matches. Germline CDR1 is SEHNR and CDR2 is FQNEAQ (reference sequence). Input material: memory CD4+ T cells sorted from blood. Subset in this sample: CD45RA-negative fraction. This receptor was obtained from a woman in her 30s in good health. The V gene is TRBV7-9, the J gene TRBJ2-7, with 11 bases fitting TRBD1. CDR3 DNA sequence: TGTGCCAGCAGCTCGGACAGGGGGCTGGAGCAGTACTTC. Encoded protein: CASSSDRGLEQYF.